This T cell receptor beta chain was captured in a study of OX40 agonist ivuxolimab in advanced cancers. Some background on the complete study: The costimulatory receptor OX40 (CD134) was targeted by ivuxolimab, a fully human IgG2 agonistic monoclonal antibody. Intravenous ivuxolimab was administered to patients every 2 weeks at six dose levels: 0.01, 0.1, 0.3, 1.5, 3 and 10 mg/kg. Of the approximately 53 patients in dose escalation, about 20 had hepatocellular carcinoma, about 15 had melanoma, 9 had renal cell carcinoma and 9 had head and neck cancer. A male proportion of almost 85% and a mean age of approximately 55 years, ranging from 23 to 79, were recorded for the dose-escalation cohort. Prior anti-PD-1, anti-PD-L1 or anti-CTLA-4 therapy was permitted, and checkpoint inhibitors had been received by less than 45% of dose-escalation patients. Partial responses were achieved by three dose-escalation patients, of whom one had hepatocellular carcinoma and two had cutaneous melanoma. The purpose of peripheral TCRbeta sequencing was to test whether ivuxolimab changed TCR sequence diversity and led to clonal T-cell expansion. The paper describes the monotherapy dose-escalation part (N of about 50 patients) of the phase I trial of ivuxolimab.

For sequencing of the TCRbeta CDR3 region, genomic DNA was extracted from the sorted cells. The immunoSEQ Assay was used to sequence the TCRbeta CDR3 regions. This immuneACCESS table, as held by TCRdb, lists in-frame sequences with V and J called but not all clones. Of the missing ones, under half trace to an unresolved V gene in checked studies; the others have no known cause. Recorded for this sample are tens of thousands of clones; over 80% of them occurred a single time. The ten top clones hold 2.8% of the sample. Concerning this clone itself: The antigen this receptor binds is unknown. No per-base quality is available; no much larger clone lies one base away.

Results and caveats for the whole study, not just this receptor: Low levels of normalized T-cell clonal expansion were also seen in some nonresponding patients. The antigen specificity of the clonally expanded peripheral T cells was not determined. At doses from 0.1 to 3.0 mg/kg, clonal expansion was seen in both CD4+ and CD8+ blood T cells between baseline and week 6. Partial responders in the 0.1-3.0 mg/kg groups had among the lowest normalized peripheral clonal expansion, especially among CD8+ T cells. After ivuxolimab, expanded clones were on average more numerous among CD8+ T cells than among CD4+ T cells.

Patients with a history of autoimmune disease or receiving systemic immunosuppression were excluded from the trial. Peripheral blood for TCR sequencing was drawn from every dose cohort at baseline, at cycle 4 day 1 and at cycle 7 day 1. Samples came from an open-label, multicenter, first-in-human phase I dose-escalation trial of ivuxolimab. Adults with locally advanced or metastatic head and neck squamous cell, hepatocellular, melanoma or renal cell carcinoma were enrolled in the trial. Before TCR sequencing, CD4+ and CD8+ T cells were separately sorted from peripheral blood. The sample consisted of CD4+ or CD8+ T cells sorted from blood, taken in a trial of the OX40 agonist ivuxolimab. This sequence was found in an adult with an advanced solid tumor such as melanoma, head and neck, liver or kidney cancer.

The DNA sequence is TGTGCCAGCAGCATCGGAGCGGGAGTGAACAATGAGCAGTTCTTC. This encodes CASSIGAGVNNEQFF. This chain joins TRBV11-3 to TRBJ2-1; TRBD2 agrees with 8 junctional bases. The CDR3 holds 15 amino acids from the cysteine to the phenylalanine. Solely the CDR3 DNA is kept, with 45 bases framed from the first base. The germline V gene supplies CDR1 SGHNT and CDR2 YENEEA. V loses 5 bases at its end and J loses 5 bases; junction bases beyond the gene matches: 8.